This paragraph reports one T cell receptor (beta chain). Per the authors' pipeline: Estimated nucleated cell counts came from reference gene primer amplification. Here immunoSEQ multiplex PCR was the method, and the copy in TCRdb shows in-frame clones only, minus some. V, J and clone size reflect that table, while D and trimming were determined from the DNA. The sample carries 93,000 or so clones, around nine tenths recorded once. This sample stems from a study of blood T cell repertoires in COVID-19. This clonotype originated in a woman of 80 years or more in a cohort sampled during active COVID-19. Sequencing used peripheral blood.

DNA for the CDR3: TGTGCCAGCAGCGTTCGGGACACCTACGAGCAGTACTTC. Its protein is CASSVRDTYEQYF. V gene TRBV9 combines with J gene TRBJ2-7, with a possible D match to TRBD1 (6 bases). CDR1 and CDR2 (germline): SGDLS, YYNGEE. CDR3 size: 13 residues. The ends were cut back, 2 bases at V and 2 bases at J, with 8 bases in the middle.